This T cell receptor beta chain was sequenced for a study of PD-1 blockade in classical Hodgkin lymphoma. As for the study in general: Once every 2 weeks, patients received intravenous nivolumab at 3 mg/kg. Study-level points and caveats: Newly diagnosed patients were reported to start with lower TCR diversity than healthy donors. Prior to therapy, complete responders displayed diversity much like that of newly diagnosed patients.

Worth noting for this clone: Its specificity is unknown.

This CDR3 contains 17 residues. Germline V gives CDR1 SGHRS, CDR2 YFSETQ. Germline trimming cut 3 bases from V and 4 bases from J; bases unmatched to any gene: 15. Repertoires were generated with immunoSEQ multiplex PCR, while TCRdb's copy carries only in-frame clones and drops some. This table has 40,000 to 50,000 clones, 60% to 80% appearing once. Described time point: cycle 4 day 1 (C4D1), after 5 to 7 weeks of nivolumab. All patients experienced relapse after autologous stem cell transplantation, and brentuximab vedotin exposure was variable. This receptor was taken from a human donor with classical Hodgkin lymphoma. This material consisted of peripheral blood mononuclear cells (PBMCs), taken before the fourth cycle of nivolumab. V gene TRBV5-1 combines with J gene TRBJ1-1; 7 nucleotides match TRBD1. The CDR3 coding sequence is TGCGCCAGCAGCTCCCAATCTACGACAGGGCGGTTCACTGAAGCTTTCTTT. It codes for CASSSQSTTGRFTEAFF.